These T cell receptor beta chains were read from a single sample in a study of shared clonotypes between healthy human individuals. TCRdb's copy holds only in-frame clones and misses some; the assay was immunoSEQ multiplex PCR. The repertoire consists of approximately 1.5 million clones, with 95% to 99% occurring once and the leading ten covering about 0.42%. Sample: naive CD4+ T cells sorted from blood. All receptors derive from a man aged 30 to 45 in good health. Each CDR3 is given with its conserved first and last residue. Fields, in order: CDR3 length, V gene, clone size, J gene, D gene, CDR3 protein, CDR3 DNA. A D gene is named only where the DNA matches it firmly. Only some rows state a clone size, as once, few, many or a class for expanded clones.

len: 14; v_gene: TRBV19; abundance: .; j_gene: TRBJ2-1; d_gene: TRBD2; CDR3aa: CASRLAGGPTYQFF; CDR3nt: TGTGCCAGTAGACTAGCGGGGGGGCCGACCTATCAGTTCTTC
len: 13; v_gene: TRBV6-4; abundance: .; j_gene: TRBJ1-1; d_gene: .; CDR3aa: CASREGGSTEAFF; CDR3nt: TGTGCCAGCAGGGAGGGTGGGAGCACTGAAGCTTTCTTT
len: 16; v_gene: TRBV6-6; abundance: .; j_gene: TRBJ2-3; d_gene: TRBD2; CDR3aa: CASSYPGLEETDTQYF; CDR3nt: TGTGCCAGCAGTTACCCGGGACTAGAAGAAACAGATACGCAGTATTTT
len: 16; v_gene: TRBV7-6; abundance: once; j_gene: TRBJ2-7; d_gene: .; CDR3aa: CASSFPGLSPRYEQYF; CDR3nt: TGTGCCAGCAGCTTCCCTGGACTTTCTCCGCGCTACGAGCAGTACTTC
len: 13; v_gene: TRBV5-6; abundance: .; j_gene: TRBJ1-2; d_gene: .; CDR3aa: CASSWRGTHGYTF; CDR3nt: TGTGCCAGCAGTTGGCGGGGGACGCATGGCTACACCTTC
len: 15; v_gene: TRBV2; abundance: .; j_gene: TRBJ2-3; d_gene: .; CDR3aa: CATDSGDSSTDTQYF; CDR3nt: TGTGCCACCGATTCAGGGGACTCTAGCACAGATACGCAGTATTTT
len: 13; v_gene: TRBV7-9; abundance: .; j_gene: TRBJ2-1; d_gene: TRBD2; CDR3aa: CAGREGAAGRQFF; CDR3nt: TGTGCCGGCAGGGAGGGTGCGGCCGGAAGGCAGTTCTTC
len: 16; v_gene: TRBV30; abundance: .; j_gene: TRBJ1-3; d_gene: .; CDR3aa: CAWSHRLTRSGNTIYF; CDR3nt: TGTGCCTGGAGTCACAGGCTGACCCGCTCTGGAAACACCATATATTTT
len: 13; v_gene: TRBV5-1; abundance: .; j_gene: TRBJ2-7; d_gene: TRBD2; CDR3aa: CASRLAGSYEQYF; CDR3nt: TGCGCCAGTCGACTAGCGGGGTCCTACGAGCAGTACTTC
len: 12; v_gene: TRBV30; abundance: .; j_gene: TRBJ2-1; d_gene: .; CDR3aa: CAWSVLGNEQFF; CDR3nt: TGTGCCTGGAGTGTTTTAGGCAATGAGCAGTTCTTC
len: 15; v_gene: TRBV18; abundance: .; j_gene: TRBJ1-1; d_gene: TRBD1; CDR3aa: CASSPQGTGGVGAFF; CDR3nt: TGTGCCAGCTCACCACAGGGGACAGGGGGAGTCGGAGCTTTCTTT
len: 12; v_gene: TRBV28; abundance: .; j_gene: TRBJ2-1; d_gene: TRBD2; CDR3aa: CASNPVGGRRFF; CDR3nt: TGTGCCAGCAACCCTGTGGGCGGGAGACGGTTCTTC
len: 12; v_gene: TRBV27; abundance: .; j_gene: TRBJ2-1; d_gene: .; CDR3aa: CASSPSGGEQFF; CDR3nt: TGTGCCAGCAGTCCCTCAGGGGGGGAGCAGTTCTTC
len: 14; v_gene: TRBV28; abundance: .; j_gene: TRBJ1-2; d_gene: TRBD1; CDR3aa: CASSSRDRARGYTF; CDR3nt: TGTGCCAGCAGTTCCCGGGACAGGGCCCGTGGCTACACCTTC
len: 13; v_gene: TRBV5-1; abundance: .; j_gene: TRBJ2-1; d_gene: .; CDR3aa: CASSLAGQDYQFF; CDR3nt: TGCGCCAGCAGCTTGGCCGGTCAGGATTATCAGTTCTTC
len: 14; v_gene: TRBV13; abundance: .; j_gene: TRBJ1-4; d_gene: .; CDR3aa: CASSRGRINEKLFF; CDR3nt: TGTGCCAGCAGCCGGGGGCGGATTAATGAAAAACTGTTTTTT
len: 13; v_gene: TRBV27; abundance: .; j_gene: TRBJ2-1; d_gene: .; CDR3aa: CASTPLGLPEQFF; CDR3nt: TGTGCCAGCACCCCCCTGGGGCTTCCTGAGCAGTTCTTC
len: 14; v_gene: TRBV18; abundance: .; j_gene: TRBJ1-3; d_gene: TRBD1; CDR3aa: CASSPGQARNTIYF; CDR3nt: TGTGCCAGCTCACCAGGACAGGCCAGAAACACCATATATTTT
len: 14; v_gene: TRBV7-2; abundance: few; j_gene: TRBJ2-1; d_gene: .; CDR3aa: CASSLNRHGGEQFF; CDR3nt: TGTGCCAGCAGCTTAAATAGGCATGGAGGTGAGCAGTTCTTC
len: 14; v_gene: TRBV9; abundance: .; j_gene: TRBJ2-1; d_gene: .; CDR3aa: CASSDGTRYNEQFF; CDR3nt: TGTGCCAGCAGCGACGGGACACGCTACAATGAGCAGTTCTTC
len: 16; v_gene: TRBV5-1; abundance: .; j_gene: TRBJ1-5; d_gene: .; CDR3aa: CASSMGPAGGNQPQHF; CDR3nt: TGCGCCAGCAGCATGGGACCCGCGGGGGGCAATCAGCCCCAGCATTTT
len: 15; v_gene: TRBV6-4; abundance: .; j_gene: TRBJ2-3; d_gene: TRBD2; CDR3aa: CASSRLADRRDTQYF; CDR3nt: TGTGCCAGCAGCAGACTAGCGGATCGTCGGGATACGCAGTATTTT
len: 15; v_gene: TRBV5-1; abundance: .; j_gene: TRBJ2-2; d_gene: .; CDR3aa: CASSLISGTTGELFF; CDR3nt: TGCGCCAGCAGCTTAATATCCGGGACGACCGGGGAGCTGTTTTTT
len: 12; v_gene: TRBV19; abundance: .; j_gene: TRBJ2-2; d_gene: .; CDR3aa: CASRLDAGELFF; CDR3nt: TGTGCCAGTAGACTAGATGCCGGGGAGCTGTTTTTT
len: 14; v_gene: TRBV6-5; abundance: .; j_gene: TRBJ2-5; d_gene: .; CDR3aa: CASSYSAAQETQYF; CDR3nt: TGTGCCAGCAGTTACTCGGCAGCCCAAGAGACCCAGTACTTC
len: 16; v_gene: TRBV6-5; abundance: .; j_gene: TRBJ2-2; d_gene: .; CDR3aa: CASSYSSPRLDGELFF; CDR3nt: TGTGCCAGCAGTTACTCGAGTCCTAGACTAGACGGGGAGCTGTTTTTT
len: 15; v_gene: TRBV28; abundance: once; j_gene: TRBJ2-4; d_gene: .; CDR3aa: CASSFGGLAKNIQYF; CDR3nt: TGTGCCAGCAGTTTTGGTGGGCTAGCCAAAAACATTCAGTACTTC
len: 19; v_gene: TRBV28; abundance: .; j_gene: TRBJ2-1; d_gene: TRBD2; CDR3aa: CASRSRFGLAGGWYNEQFF; CDR3nt: TGTGCCAGCAGATCTCGATTCGGACTAGCGGGAGGTTGGTACAATGAGCAGTTCTTC
len: 16; v_gene: TRBV5-1; abundance: few; j_gene: TRBJ2-1; d_gene: TRBD2; CDR3aa: CASSLGTSGSLVEQFF; CDR3nt: TGCGCCAGCAGCCTCGGGACTAGCGGGAGTTTGGTTGAGCAGTTCTTC
len: 16; v_gene: TRBV4-1; abundance: .; j_gene: TRBJ2-7; d_gene: TRBD2; CDR3aa: CASSQIPGGRIYEQYF; CDR3nt: TGCGCCAGCAGCCAAATACCTGGCGGGAGAATCTACGAGCAGTACTTC
len: 15; v_gene: TRBV6-5; abundance: .; j_gene: TRBJ2-7; d_gene: TRBD1; CDR3aa: CASSYRSGQLYEQYF; CDR3nt: TGTGCCAGCAGTTACCGCTCGGGACAGCTATACGAGCAGTACTTC
len: 14; v_gene: TRBV5-1; abundance: .; j_gene: TRBJ1-4; d_gene: .; CDR3aa: CASSFQSSNEKLFF; CDR3nt: TGCGCCAGCAGCTTCCAGAGTAGTAATGAAAAACTGTTTTTT
len: 15; v_gene: TRBV11-1; abundance: .; j_gene: TRBJ2-1; d_gene: .; CDR3aa: CASSLLLPSYNEQFF; CDR3nt: TGTGCCAGCAGCTTACTACTCCCCTCTTACAATGAGCAGTTCTTC
len: 14; v_gene: TRBV5-4; abundance: .; j_gene: TRBJ2-2; d_gene: .; CDR3aa: CASSRKDLTGELFF; CDR3nt: TGTGCCAGCAGCAGGAAGGACCTAACCGGGGAGCTGTTTTTT
len: 13; v_gene: TRBV18; abundance: .; j_gene: TRBJ1-4; d_gene: .; CDR3aa: CASSPRSGEKLFF; CDR3nt: TGTGCCAGCTCACCAAGGAGTGGTGAAAAACTGTTTTTT
len: 15; v_gene: TRBV5-1; abundance: .; j_gene: TRBJ2-1; d_gene: TRBD2; CDR3aa: CASSLALAGHNEQFF; CDR3nt: TGCGCCAGCAGCTTGGCGCTAGCGGGGCACAATGAGCAGTTCTTC
len: 14; v_gene: TRBV19; abundance: .; j_gene: TRBJ2-7; d_gene: TRBD1; CDR3aa: CATRATGAAYEQYF; CDR3nt: TGTGCCACTCGGGCGACAGGGGCGGCCTACGAGCAGTACTTC
len: 19; v_gene: TRBV10-3; abundance: .; j_gene: TRBJ2-6; d_gene: TRBD1; CDR3aa: CAISESIGQGARGANVLTF; CDR3nt: TGTGCCATCAGTGAGTCTATAGGACAGGGGGCGCGAGGGGCCAACGTCCTGACTTTC
len: 16; v_gene: TRBV5-1; abundance: .; j_gene: TRBJ2-3; d_gene: TRBD1; CDR3aa: CASSPYQGAFADTQYF; CDR3nt: TGCGCCAGCAGCCCATACCAGGGGGCTTTTGCAGATACGCAGTATTTT
len: 16; v_gene: TRBV15; abundance: once; j_gene: TRBJ1-2; d_gene: .; CDR3aa: CATSRSDGTVNYGYTF; CDR3nt: TGTGCCACCAGCAGATCCGACGGGACGGTTAACTATGGCTACACCTTC
len: 15; v_gene: TRBV9; abundance: .; j_gene: TRBJ1-1; d_gene: TRBD1; CDR3aa: CASSRQGQGNTEAFF; CDR3nt: TGTGCCAGCAGCCGACAAGGACAGGGGAACACTGAAGCTTTCTTT
len: 19; v_gene: TRBV7-7; abundance: .; j_gene: TRBJ2-5; d_gene: .; CDR3aa: CASSLAAADSAELQETQYF; CDR3nt: TGTGCTAGCAGCTTAGCTGCGGCGGACAGTGCTGAACTCCAAGAGACCCAGTACTTC
len: 18; v_gene: TRBV5-4; abundance: .; j_gene: TRBJ2-6; d_gene: TRBD1; CDR3aa: CASSQYRGLISGANVLTF; CDR3nt: TGTGCCAGCAGCCAATACAGGGGGCTTATCTCTGGGGCCAACGTCCTGACTTTC
len: 15; v_gene: TRBV7-9; abundance: .; j_gene: TRBJ2-1; d_gene: TRBD2; CDR3aa: CASSLMIAGANEQFF; CDR3nt: TGTGCCAGCAGCTTAATGATAGCGGGGGCCAATGAGCAGTTCTTC
len: 18; v_gene: TRBV5-1; abundance: .; j_gene: TRBJ2-7; d_gene: TRBD2; CDR3aa: CASSLTGTSGSIANEQYF; CDR3nt: TGCGCCAGCAGCCTAACCGGGACTAGCGGGAGTATCGCTAACGAGCAGTACTTC
len: 16; v_gene: TRBV28; abundance: .; j_gene: TRBJ1-2; d_gene: TRBD1; CDR3aa: CASSLLGRRGSYGYTF; CDR3nt: TGTGCCAGCAGTTTATTAGGTCGCAGGGGGAGCTATGGCTACACCTTC
len: 12; v_gene: TRBV2; abundance: once; j_gene: TRBJ1-2; d_gene: .; CDR3aa: CASSEDTYGYTF; CDR3nt: TGTGCCAGCAGTGAGGACACTTATGGCTACACCTTC
len: 14; v_gene: TRBV27; abundance: .; j_gene: TRBJ2-7; d_gene: TRBD1; CDR3aa: CASSLKTGGYEQYF; CDR3nt: TGTGCCAGCAGTTTAAAAACAGGGGGGTACGAGCAGTACTTC
len: 14; v_gene: TRBV11-2; abundance: .; j_gene: TRBJ1-4; d_gene: .; CDR3aa: CASSLRRINEKLFF; CDR3nt: TGTGCCAGCAGCTTACGCAGGATTAATGAAAAACTGTTTTTT
len: 14; v_gene: TRBV10-3; abundance: .; j_gene: TRBJ2-1; d_gene: TRBD1; CDR3aa: CASETGVGYNEQFF; CDR3nt: TGTGCCAGCGAAACAGGGGTGGGCTACAATGAGCAGTTCTTC
len: 16; v_gene: TRBV28; abundance: .; j_gene: TRBJ2-7; d_gene: TRBD1; CDR3aa: CASSPRTGGAVGEQYF; CDR3nt: TGTGCCAGCAGTCCTCGGACAGGGGGCGCGGTAGGTGAGCAGTACTTC
len: 14; v_gene: TRBV10-3; abundance: .; j_gene: TRBJ2-7; d_gene: TRBD2; CDR3aa: CAISETSGSGEQYF; CDR3nt: TGTGCCATCAGTGAAACTAGCGGGAGTGGCGAGCAGTACTTC
len: 15; v_gene: TRBV7-9; abundance: .; j_gene: TRBJ2-2; d_gene: TRBD1; CDR3aa: CASSLAGRGIGELFF; CDR3nt: TGTGCCAGCAGCTTAGCAGGCAGGGGGATCGGGGAGCTGTTTTTT